The source of this T cell receptor (beta chain) is a study of vaccination effects on CD4 cells after COVID-19. The wider study: Samples were given by two convalescent patients 16 days and one week before vaccination.

Sequencing was preceded by expansion of antigen-specific CD4+ T cells with viral peptide pools in the ViraFEST assay. Isolating CD4+ T cells followed ten to eleven days of culture. PCR confirmed that the person was infected with SARS-CoV-2 between March and December 2020. A half-volume exchange with IL-2 medium occurred on days 3 and 7. In regard to this clone: Its antigen is undetermined.

Study outcomes and limitations: Among infection- and vaccine-induced clones, marked clonal contraction occurred late after vaccination. The study, lacking early post-infection timepoints, had few convalescent patients.

The method was immunoSEQ multiplex PCR; TCRdb's version includes in-frame clones alone and lacks a portion of them. This sample carries 20,000 to 30,000 clones, about three quarters of them seen once, and the ten largest clones take roughly 19%. In germline, CDR1 is MNHEY, CDR2 SMNVEV (reference sequence). The CDR3 totals 14 residues. After removal of 5 bases from V and 7 bases from J, the junction contained 10 bases not matched to a gene. The sequenced sample was CD4+ T cells from PBMCs cultured with HCoV-NL63 spike peptides, obtained before COVID-19 vaccination. This receptor was identified in a human donor who had a prior SARS-CoV-2 infection. The chain has TRBV27 and TRBJ2-7, with 8 bases identical to TRBD1. The CDR3, as DNA: TGTGCCAGCAGTCTAAGGACCCGACAGGGGGAGCAGTACTTC. It yields the protein CASSLRTRQGEQYF.